This T cell receptor (beta chain) was captured by sequencing in a study of blood T cell repertoires in COVID-19. Clones were sequenced by immunoSEQ multiplex PCR, and TCRdb holds only the in-frame ones, with some missing. The data contain about 500,000 clones, about 90% of them singletons. The CDR3 loop spans 16 amino acids. Germline CDR1 and CDR2: SGHKS and YYEKEE (reference sequence). V lost 4 bases, J lost 8 bases, and 13 bases stayed unmatched. Cohort 3 donors counted as recovered after two negative PCRs, clearance, or resolved symptoms. This rearrangement joins TRBV5-5 to TRBJ1-4; 8 bases fit TRBD1. The origin of this receptor is a woman aged 18-35 years who had recovered from COVID-19. The sample comprised PBMCs or T cells enriched from blood (not recorded which). The CDR3 is CASSPVPGTGKEKLFF. The CDR3, as DNA: TGTGCCAGCAGCCCGGTCCCCGGGACAGGAAAAGAAAAACTGTTTTTT.